Each of the 7 T cell receptor beta chains below was sequenced from the same sample in a study of response to subunit inactivated influenza vaccine. TCRdb used MiXCR to reprocess the RT-PCR reads, holding one entry per CDR3 protein. In the table there are 200,000 to 300,000 distinct CDR3 sequences, more than 9% of which are singletons. This sample comprised non-naive T cells sorted from PBMCs, obtained approximately 15 days before vaccination. The receptors here all came from a man aged 50 or older who received an inactivated influenza vaccine.

This clonotype was recorded many times. The chain combines TRBV3-1 with TRBJ2-5; 10 bases align to TRBD2. V was clipped by 5 bases and J by 5 bases; unmatched bases: 8. The CDR3 covers 15 residues. Germline V lookup: CDR1 LGHDT, CDR2 YNNKEL (reference sequence). CDR3 amino acids: CASSFGAGGPETQYF. The CDR3 DNA is TGTGCCAGCAGCTTCGGAGCGGGAGGGCCGGAGACCCAGTACTTC.

Judged by abundance, this clonotype is medium-sized. The rearrangement links TRBV12-3 or TRBV12-4 to TRBJ1-5, with D hard to call. The CDR3 loop spans 21 amino acids. V was cut by 2 bases and J by 0 bases, with 26 bases left in between. In nucleotides, the CDR3 is TGTGCCAGCAGTTTAACGCTCCGTGTAGGCTTGCGGCAGGATAGCAATCAGCCCCAGCATTTT. This encodes CASSLTLRVGLRQDSNQPQHF.

Ten or more counts support this clonotype. The chain couples TRBV2 to TRBJ2-7; 13 bases are shared with TRBD2. The CDR3 is 17 amino acids. The germline V gene has CDR1 SNHLY and CDR2 FYNNEI. J lost 4 bases, V lost 0 bases, and 6 bases had no gene match. CDR3 nucleotide sequence: TGTGCCAGCAGTGAAGCCGGACTAGCGGGAGAAAGGTACGAGCAGTACTTC. Protein product: CASSEAGLAGERYEQYF.

This chain links TRBV29-1 with TRBJ2-5, with D possibly called TRBD1 or TRBD2 (6 bases each). Germline V CDR1 and CDR2: SQVTM, ANQGSEA. The CDR3 contains 13 residues. Deletions cut 7 bases from V and 5 bases from J, with 17 bases between. For the CDR3, the DNA is TGCAGCGCCATTCGAGGGGGGCGGGAGACCCAGTACTTC. This codes for CSAIRGGRETQYF. Supplemented by reference TRBV29-1 and TRBJ2-5, the full variable domain reads SAVISQKPSRDICQRGTSLTIQCQVDSQVTMMFWYRQQPGQSLTLIATANQGSEATYESGFVIDKFPISRPNLTFSTLTVSNMSPEDSSIYLCSAIRGGRETQYFGPGTRLLVL.

This clonotype was recorded many times. This rearrangement joins TRBV28 to TRBJ2-7; no reliable D call. V lost 3 bases and J 3 bases, leaving 6 bases between the germline ends. Germline V lookup: CDR1 MDHEN, CDR2 SYDVKM. The CDR3 extends over 12 amino acids. In DNA, the CDR3 is TGTGCCAGCAGTTTGACAAACTACGAGCAGTACTTC. This translates into CASSLTNYEQYF.

In this sample, this clonotype turned up a few times. V and J are TRBV10-3 and TRBJ2-1; 12 nucleotides line up with TRBD2. The J segment lost 7 bases and the V segment lost 6 bases, leaving 13 bases of the junction unmatched. Looked up from germline, CDR1 is ENHRY and CDR2 is SYGVKD. This CDR3 has 17 residues. This CDR3 is CAIRTSGSWGRGNEQFF. CDR3 bases: TGTGCCATCAGGACTAGCGGGAGTTGGGGACGGGGTAATGAGCAGTTCTTC.

This clonotype was counted ten times or more. The V gene is TRBV5-1, the J gene TRBJ2-7, with D possibly TRBD2 on 6 matching bases. In germline, CDR1 is SGHRS, CDR2 YFSETQ. The V and J ends lost 4 bases and 5 bases respectively, with 16 bases between them. The length of the CDR3 is 14 residues. The CDR3 DNA is TGCGCCAGCAGCATCATAGCGGCTGATCACGAGCAGTACTTC. Encoded protein: CASSIIAADHEQYF.